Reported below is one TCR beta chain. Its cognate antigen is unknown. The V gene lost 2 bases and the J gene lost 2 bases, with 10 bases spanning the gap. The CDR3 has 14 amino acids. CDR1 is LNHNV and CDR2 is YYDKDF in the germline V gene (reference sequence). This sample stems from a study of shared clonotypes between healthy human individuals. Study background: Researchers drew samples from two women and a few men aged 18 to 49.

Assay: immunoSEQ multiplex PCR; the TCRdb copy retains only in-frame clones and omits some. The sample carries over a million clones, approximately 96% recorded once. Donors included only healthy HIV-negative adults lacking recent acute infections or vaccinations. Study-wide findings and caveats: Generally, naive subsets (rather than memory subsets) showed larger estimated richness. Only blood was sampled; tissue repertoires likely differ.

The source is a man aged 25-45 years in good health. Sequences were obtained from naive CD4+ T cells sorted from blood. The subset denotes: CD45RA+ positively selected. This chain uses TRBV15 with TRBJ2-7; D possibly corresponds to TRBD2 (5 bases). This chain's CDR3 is CATSRFPGAYEQYF. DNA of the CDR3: TGTGCCACCAGCAGATTCCCCGGGGCCTACGAGCAGTACTTC. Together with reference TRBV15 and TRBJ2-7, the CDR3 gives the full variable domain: DAMVIQNPRYQVTQFGKPVTLSCSQTLNHNVMYWYQQKSSQAPKLLFHYYDKDFNNEADTPDNFQSRRPNTSFCFLDIRSPGLGDTAMYLCATSRFPGAYEQYFGPGTRLTVT.